This TCR beta chain was sequenced for a study of blood T cell repertoires in COVID-19. This clone turned up a few times. Germline V gene lookup returns CDR1 SNHLY and CDR2 FYNNEI. CDR3 length: 14 residues. Trimming shortened V by 8 bases and J by 2 bases, and 12 bases separated the two germline ends. Here immunoSEQ multiplex PCR was the method, and the copy in TCRdb shows in-frame clones only, minus some. This table has some 300,000 clones, around nine tenths appearing once. The sequencing sample was made of PBMCs or T cells enriched from blood (not recorded which). The TCR sequence derives from a woman aged 45-65 years who had been exposed to COVID-19. The V and J genes are TRBV2 and TRBJ2-2, with D possibly being TRBD1 (5 bases). For the CDR3, the DNA is TGTGCCAGCTTAGCTAGGGGCAACACCGGGGAGCTGTTTTTT. It codes for CASLARGNTGELFF.